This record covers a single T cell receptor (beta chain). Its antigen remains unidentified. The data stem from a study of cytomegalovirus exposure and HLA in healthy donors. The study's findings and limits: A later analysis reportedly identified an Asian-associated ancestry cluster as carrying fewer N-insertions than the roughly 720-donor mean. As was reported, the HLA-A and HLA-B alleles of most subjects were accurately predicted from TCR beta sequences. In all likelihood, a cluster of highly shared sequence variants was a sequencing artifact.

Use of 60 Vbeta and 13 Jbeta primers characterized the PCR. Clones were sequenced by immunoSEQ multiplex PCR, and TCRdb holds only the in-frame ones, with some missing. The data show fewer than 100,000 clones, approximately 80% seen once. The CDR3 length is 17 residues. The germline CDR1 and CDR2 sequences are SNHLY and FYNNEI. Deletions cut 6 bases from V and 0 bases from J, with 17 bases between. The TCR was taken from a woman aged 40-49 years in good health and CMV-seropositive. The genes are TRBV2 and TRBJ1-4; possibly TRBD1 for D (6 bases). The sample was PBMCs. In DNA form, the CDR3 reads TGTGCCAGCAGCCCTTGGGGAGGGGGTGCAACTAATGAAAAACTGTTTTTT. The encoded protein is CASSPWGGGATNEKLFF.